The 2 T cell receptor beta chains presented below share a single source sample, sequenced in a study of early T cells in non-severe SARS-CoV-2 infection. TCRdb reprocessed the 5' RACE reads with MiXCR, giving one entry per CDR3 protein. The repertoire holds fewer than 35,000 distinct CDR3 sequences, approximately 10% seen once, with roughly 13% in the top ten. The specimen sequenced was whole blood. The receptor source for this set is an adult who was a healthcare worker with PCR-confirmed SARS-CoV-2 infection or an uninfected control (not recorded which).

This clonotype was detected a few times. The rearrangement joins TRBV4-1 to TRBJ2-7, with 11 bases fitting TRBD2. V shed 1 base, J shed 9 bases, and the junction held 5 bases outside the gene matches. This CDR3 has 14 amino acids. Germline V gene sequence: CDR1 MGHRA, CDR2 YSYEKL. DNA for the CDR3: TGCGCCAGCAGCCAAGGACGACTAGCGGGGTTGCAGTACTTC. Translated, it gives CASSQGRLAGLQYF.

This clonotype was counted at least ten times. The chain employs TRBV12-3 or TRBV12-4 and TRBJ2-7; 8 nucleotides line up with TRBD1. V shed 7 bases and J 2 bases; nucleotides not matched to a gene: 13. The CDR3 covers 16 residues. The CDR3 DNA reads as TGTGCCAGCACTACAACATCTTGGACAGGGCCCTACGAGCAGTACTTC. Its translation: CASTTTSWTGPYEQYF.